These T cell receptor beta chains were read from a single sample in a study of blood T cells in healthy people across ages. TCRdb re-analysed the 5' RACE reads in MiXCR, keeping a single row per CDR3 protein. In the table there are hundreds of thousands of distinct CDR3 sequences, 25% to 30% of which are singletons. The sample was blood. These receptors all come from a woman aged 80 or over in good health. CDR3s include the opening cysteine and the closing phenylalanine or tryptophan. A D gene is named only where the DNA matches it firmly.

D: NA
length: 16
V: TRBV18
CDR3: CASSPDGVALTDTQYF

D: TRBD1
length: 16
V: TRBV28
CDR3: CASNGDAGTGGFGYTF

D: NA
length: 17
V: TRBV19
CDR3: CASSNPTGPRGTDTQYF

D: NA
length: 14
V: TRBV24-1
CDR3: CATSDSGRGYGYTF

D: NA
length: 16
V: TRBV10-3
CDR3: CAISSSQRSPAYEQYF

D: TRBD1
length: 16
V: TRBV7-2
CDR3: CASSRREGGANQPQHF

D: TRBD1
length: 16
V: TRBV7-2
CDR3: CASSLAGEGANQPQHF

D: NA
length: 14
V: TRBV7-2
CDR3: CASSPTRDRDTQYF

D: TRBD1
length: 15
V: TRBV12-3/TRBV12-4
CDR3: CASSLRAGGTSPLHF

D: TRBD2
length: 13
V: TRBV29-1
CDR3: CSVASGYTDTQYF

D: TRBD1
length: 16
V: TRBV10-3
CDR3: CAISPDGTGGFNEQYF

D: TRBD1
length: 19
V: TRBV2
CDR3: CASSDSSGGVDGFGEKLFF

D: TRBD1
length: 13
V: TRBV29-1
CDR3: CSVEGTGMETQYF